One sample yielded the 8 T cell receptor beta chains listed below, sequenced in a study of low-dose radiotherapy and immunotherapy resistance in tumors. TRAV- and TRBV-specific primers were used for first-strand cDNA, which covered alpha and beta chains. TCR amplification used about 18 PCR cycles, a constant-region primer and a V-primer adapter. TCRdb re-called the reads through MiXCR, storing one row per CDR3 protein. Of under 90,000 distinct CDR3 sequences detected, around a sixth appear once; the ten largest clones hold less than 1.5%. This sample's time point: after trial treatment. Documented treatment: LDRT plus nivolumab, ipilimumab, low-dose cyclophosphamide and aspirin (RACIN trial). This specimen was PBMCs, taken after low-dose radiotherapy plus immunotherapy. These receptor sequences come from a male donor with prostate cancer.

This clonotype was counted ten times or more. The chain has TRBV7-2 and TRBJ2-7; either TRBD1 or TRBD2 may supply D (5 bases each). CDR3 length: 15 residues. The V gene's germline CDR1 is SGHTA and CDR2 FQGNSA. The V end lost 7 bases, the J end lost 4 bases, and 20 bases lay between the germline ends. CDR3 nucleotides: TGTGCCAGCACTTCCTCAACGGGGCCTTCTTACGAGCAGTACTTC. It codes for CASTSSTGPSYEQYF.

With regard to this clonotype: This is likely an artifact of a read error, given a far larger clone one base away. The rearrangement uses TRBV5-4 and TRBJ2-1, with 12 bases identical to TRBD2. CDR1 SGHNT and CDR2 YYREEE come from the germline V gene (reference sequence). J lost 10 bases, V lost 4 bases, and 9 bases had no gene match. This CDR3 is built from 15 residues. CDR3 in amino acids: CASSKRLAGVGEQFF. CDR3 bases: TGTGCCAGCAGCAAGAGACTAGCGGGAGTCGGGGAGCAGTTCTTC.

This clonotype was observed many times. The rearrangement links TRBV20-1 to TRBJ1-1; no clear D. The V end lost 6 bases, the J end lost 1 base, and 12 bases lay between the germline ends. The CDR3 consists of 13 residues. Germline-derived CDR1 and CDR2 are DFQATT and SNEGSKA (reference sequence). DNA of the CDR3: TGCAGTGCCCCGGGAGTCTGGAACACTGAAGCTTTCTTT. Protein: CSAPGVWNTEAFF.

In its sample, this clonotype was seen a few times. This chain connects TRBV7-6 to TRBJ2-6; no firm D call. The germline V gene encodes CDR1 SGHVS and CDR2 FNYEAQ. V was trimmed by 0 bases and J by 0 bases, leaving 9 bases between them. The CDR3 is 17 amino acids. The CDR3 loop reads CASSLALSSSGANVLTF. In DNA, the CDR3 is TGTGCCAGCAGCTTAGCGCTAAGCAGCTCTGGGGCCAACGTCCTGACTTTC.

This clonotype is termed medium-sized. The V call is TRBV29-1, the J call TRBJ2-2, with D possibly matching TRBD1 (6 bases). The V gene lost 3 bases and the J gene lost 5 bases, with 10 bases spanning the gap. Germline V gives CDR1 SQVTM, CDR2 ANQGSEA. The CDR3 extends over 13 amino acids. The CDR3: CSVDSRGTGELFF. CDR3 nucleotide sequence: TGCAGCGTTGACTCCAGGGGAACCGGGGAGCTGTTTTTT.

This clonotype has a count of ten or more. The chain recombines TRBV28 with TRBJ2-5; 7 bases are shared with TRBD2. Looked up from germline, CDR1 is MDHEN and CDR2 is SYDVKM. There are 14 residues in the CDR3. V dropped 8 bases and J dropped 4; count of bases not matched to a gene: 10. The CDR3 loop is CASLREAELETQYF. DNA of the CDR3: TGTGCCAGCCTCCGGGAGGCCGAGCTAGAGACCCAGTACTTC.

This clonotype was observed many times. This chain joins TRBV20-1 and TRBJ2-7, with 13 bases identical to TRBD2. With 4 bases clipped from V and 3 bases from J, the junction kept 9 bases outside the gene matches. The V gene's germline CDR1 is DFQATT and CDR2 SNEGSKA (reference sequence). This CDR3 contains 16 residues. In nucleotides, the CDR3 is TGCAGTGCTATGACTAGCGGGAGGACCGATAGCTACGAGCAGTACTTC. This sequence encodes CSAMTSGRTDSYEQYF.

Remarks on this clonotype: A far larger clone lies a single base away; this is likely a read error. The V gene is TRBV5-7, the J gene TRBJ2-1, with D tentatively TRBD1 (6 bases). TRBV5-7 is noted as an ORF with a role that remains uncertain. The germline V and J ends were trimmed by 0 bases and 7 bases, with 14 bases remaining between them. The CDR3 is 15 residues long. In DNA, the CDR3 is TGTGCCAGCAGCTTGGGGCTGGGGGCTCGGAATGAGCAGTTCTTC. Protein product: CASSLGLGARNEQFF.